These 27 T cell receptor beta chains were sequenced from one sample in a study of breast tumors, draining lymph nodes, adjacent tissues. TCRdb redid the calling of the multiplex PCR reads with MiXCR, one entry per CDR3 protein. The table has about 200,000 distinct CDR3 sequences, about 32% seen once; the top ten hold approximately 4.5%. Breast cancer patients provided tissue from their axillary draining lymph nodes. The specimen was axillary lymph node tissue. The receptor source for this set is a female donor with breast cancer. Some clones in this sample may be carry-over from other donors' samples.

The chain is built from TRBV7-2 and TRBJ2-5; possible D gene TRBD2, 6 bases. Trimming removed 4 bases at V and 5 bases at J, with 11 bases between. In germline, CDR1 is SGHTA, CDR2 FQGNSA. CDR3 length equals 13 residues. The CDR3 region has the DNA TGTGCCAGCAGCTCCCATGGGGGGGAGACCCAGTACTTC. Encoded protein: CASSSHGGETQYF.

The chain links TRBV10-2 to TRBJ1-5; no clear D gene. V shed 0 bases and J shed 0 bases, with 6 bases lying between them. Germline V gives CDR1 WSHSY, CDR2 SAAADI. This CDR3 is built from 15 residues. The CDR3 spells CASSESPTSNQPQHF. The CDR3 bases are TGCGCCAGCAGTGAGTCCCCGACTAGCAATCAGCCCCAGCATTTT.

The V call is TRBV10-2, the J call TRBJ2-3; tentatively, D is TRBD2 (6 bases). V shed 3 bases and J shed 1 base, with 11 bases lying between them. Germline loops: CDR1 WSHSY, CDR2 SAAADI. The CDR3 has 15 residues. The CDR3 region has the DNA TGCGCCAGCAGTGACGAGGGACTCCGCACAGATACGCAGTATTTT. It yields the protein CASSDEGLRTDTQYF.

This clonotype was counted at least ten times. As DNA, the CDR3 is TGCAGTGCTGACGGACAGGGGCTCGGTCATGGCTACACCTTC. Amino acid sequence: CSADGQGLGHGYTF. The V gene is TRBV20-1, the J gene TRBJ1-2; 9 bases align to TRBD1. After removal of 5 bases from V and 6 bases from J, the junction contained 10 bases not matched to a gene. The germline V gene encodes CDR1 DFQATT and CDR2 SNEGSKA (reference sequence). The CDR3 runs 14 residues.

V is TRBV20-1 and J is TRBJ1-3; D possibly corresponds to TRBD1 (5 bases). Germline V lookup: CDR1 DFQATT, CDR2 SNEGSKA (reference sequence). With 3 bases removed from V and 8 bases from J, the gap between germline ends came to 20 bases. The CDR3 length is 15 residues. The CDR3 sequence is CSASTGGSYGYTIYF. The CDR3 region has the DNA TGCAGTGCTAGTACGGGGGGATCCTATGGCTACACCATATATTTT.

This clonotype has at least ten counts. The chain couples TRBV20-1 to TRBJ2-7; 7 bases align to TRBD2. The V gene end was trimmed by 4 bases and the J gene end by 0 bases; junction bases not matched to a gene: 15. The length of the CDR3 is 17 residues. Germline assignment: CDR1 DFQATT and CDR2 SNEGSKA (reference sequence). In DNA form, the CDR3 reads TGCAGTGCTACCCTAGTTGTGGGCGGGAGAAGCTCCTACGAGCAGTACTTC. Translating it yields CSATLVVGGRSSYEQYF.

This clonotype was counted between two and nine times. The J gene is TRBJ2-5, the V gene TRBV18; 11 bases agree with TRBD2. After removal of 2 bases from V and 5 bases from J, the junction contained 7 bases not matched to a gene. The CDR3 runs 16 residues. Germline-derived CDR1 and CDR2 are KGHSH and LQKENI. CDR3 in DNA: TGTGCCAGCTCACCAGTGATAGCGGGAGGGTCGGAGACCCAGTACTTC. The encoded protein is CASSPVIAGGSETQYF.

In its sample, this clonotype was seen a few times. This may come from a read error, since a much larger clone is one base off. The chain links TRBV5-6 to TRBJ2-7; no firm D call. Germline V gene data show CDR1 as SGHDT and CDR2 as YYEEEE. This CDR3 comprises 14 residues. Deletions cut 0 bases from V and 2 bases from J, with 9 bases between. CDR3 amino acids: CASSLGASTYEQYF. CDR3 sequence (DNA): TGTGCCAGCAGCTTGGGAGCGTCTACCTACGAGCAGTACTTC.

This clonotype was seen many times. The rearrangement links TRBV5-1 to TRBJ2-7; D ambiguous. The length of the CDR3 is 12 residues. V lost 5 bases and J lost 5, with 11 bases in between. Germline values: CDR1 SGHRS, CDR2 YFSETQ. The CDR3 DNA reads TGCGCCAGCAGTCTGATGGGGAACGAGCAGTACTTC. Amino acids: CASSLMGNEQYF.

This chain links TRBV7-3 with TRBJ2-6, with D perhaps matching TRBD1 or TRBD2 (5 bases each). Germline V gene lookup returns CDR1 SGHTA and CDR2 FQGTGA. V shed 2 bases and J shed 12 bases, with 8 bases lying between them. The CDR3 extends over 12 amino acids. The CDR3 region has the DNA TGTGCCAGCAGCTTAGGGGGTAGCGTCCTGACTTTC. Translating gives CASSLGGSVLTF.

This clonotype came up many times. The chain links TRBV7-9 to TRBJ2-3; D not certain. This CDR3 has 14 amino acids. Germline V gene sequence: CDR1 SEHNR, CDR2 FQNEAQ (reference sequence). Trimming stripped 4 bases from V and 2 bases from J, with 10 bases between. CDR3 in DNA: TGTGCCAGCAGCTCCCGACTGGACACAGATACGCAGTATTTT. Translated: CASSSRLDTDTQYF. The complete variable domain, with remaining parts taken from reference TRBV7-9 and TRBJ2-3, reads DTGVSQNPRHKITKRGQNVTFRCDPISEHNRLYWYRQTLGQGPEFLTYFQNEAQLEKSRLLSDRFSAERPKGSFSTLEIQRTEQGDSAMYLCASSSRLDTDTQYFGPGTRLTVL.

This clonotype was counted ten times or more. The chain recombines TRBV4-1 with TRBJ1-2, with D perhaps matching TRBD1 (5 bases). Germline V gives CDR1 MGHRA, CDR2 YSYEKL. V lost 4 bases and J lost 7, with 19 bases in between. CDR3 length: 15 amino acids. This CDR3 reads CASSRGLGNLAGYTF. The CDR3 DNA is TGCGCCAGCAGCCGGGGCCTGGGAAACCTGGCTGGCTACACCTTC.

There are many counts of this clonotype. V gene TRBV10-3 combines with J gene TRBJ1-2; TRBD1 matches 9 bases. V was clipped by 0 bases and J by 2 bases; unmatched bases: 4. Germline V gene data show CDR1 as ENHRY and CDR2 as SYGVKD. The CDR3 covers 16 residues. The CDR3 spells CAISESGTGTNYGYTF. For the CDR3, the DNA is TGTGCCATCAGTGAGTCTGGGACAGGGACAAACTATGGCTACACCTTC.

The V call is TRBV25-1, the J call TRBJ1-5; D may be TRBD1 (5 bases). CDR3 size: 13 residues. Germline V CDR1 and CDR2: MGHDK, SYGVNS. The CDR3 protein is CARVGGDHQPQHF. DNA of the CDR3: TGTGCTAGAGTGGGGGGGGATCATCAGCCCCAGCATTTT.

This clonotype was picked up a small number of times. Here the CDR3 reads CASSPSGVNTEAFF. In nucleotides, the CDR3 is TGTGCCAGCTCACCTTCAGGGGTCAACACTGAAGCTTTCTTT. The chain uses TRBV18 and TRBJ1-1, with D possibly being TRBD1 (6 bases). Trimming cost V 3 bases and J 2 bases, with 10 bases left between them. From germline, CDR1 is KGHSH and CDR2 LQKENI. There are 14 residues in the CDR3.

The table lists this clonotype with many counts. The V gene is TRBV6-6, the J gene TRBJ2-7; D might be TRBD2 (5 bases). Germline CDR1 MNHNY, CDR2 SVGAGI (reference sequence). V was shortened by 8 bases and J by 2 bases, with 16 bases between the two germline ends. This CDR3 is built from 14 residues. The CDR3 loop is CASLSEGFPYEQYF. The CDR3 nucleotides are TGTGCCAGCCTCAGTGAGGGTTTCCCCTACGAGCAGTACTTC.

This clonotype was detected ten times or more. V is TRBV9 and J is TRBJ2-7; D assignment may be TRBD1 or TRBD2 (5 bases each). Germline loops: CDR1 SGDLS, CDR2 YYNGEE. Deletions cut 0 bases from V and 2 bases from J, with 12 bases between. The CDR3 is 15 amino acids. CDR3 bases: TGTGCCAGCAGCGTAGCTACGGGACCGGCCTACGAGCAGTACTTC. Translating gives CASSVATGPAYEQYF.

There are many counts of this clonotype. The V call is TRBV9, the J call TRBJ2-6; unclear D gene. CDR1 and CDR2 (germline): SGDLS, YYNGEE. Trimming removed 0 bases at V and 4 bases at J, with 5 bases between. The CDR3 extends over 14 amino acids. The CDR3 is CASSVAPGANVLTF. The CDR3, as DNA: TGTGCCAGCAGCGTAGCCCCCGGGGCCAACGTCCTGACTTTC.

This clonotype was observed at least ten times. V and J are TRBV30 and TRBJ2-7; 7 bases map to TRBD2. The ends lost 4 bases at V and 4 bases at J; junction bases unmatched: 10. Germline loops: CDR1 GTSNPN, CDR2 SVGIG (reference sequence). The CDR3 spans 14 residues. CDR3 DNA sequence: TGTGCCTGGACTCGAGGGAGGGGTGCTTACGAGCAGTACTTC. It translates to CAWTRGRGAYEQYF. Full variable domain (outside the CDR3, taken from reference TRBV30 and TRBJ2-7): SQTIHQWPATLVQPVGSPLSLECTVEGTSNPNLYWYRQAAGRGLQLLFYSVGIGQISSEVPQNLSASRPQDRQFILSSKKLLLSDSGFYLCAWTRGRGAYEQYFGPGTRLTVT.

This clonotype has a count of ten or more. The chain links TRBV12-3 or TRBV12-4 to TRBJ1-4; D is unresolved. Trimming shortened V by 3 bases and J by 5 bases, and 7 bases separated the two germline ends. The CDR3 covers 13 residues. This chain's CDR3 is CASSFTGNEKLFF. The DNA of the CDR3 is TGTGCCAGCAGTTTCACTGGGAATGAAAAACTGTTTTTT.

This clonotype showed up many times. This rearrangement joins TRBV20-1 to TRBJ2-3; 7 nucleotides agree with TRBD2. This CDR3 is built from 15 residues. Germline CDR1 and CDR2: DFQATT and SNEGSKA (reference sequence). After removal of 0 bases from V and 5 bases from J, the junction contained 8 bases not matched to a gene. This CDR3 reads CSAREGRVAGDTQYF. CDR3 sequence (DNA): TGCAGTGCTAGAGAGGGGAGGGTTGCTGGAGATACGCAGTATTTT.

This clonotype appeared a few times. The CDR3, as DNA: TGTGCCAGCTCACCACCGCGACAGTGGGAGGTGGGCACAGATACGCAGTATTTT. This translates into CASSPPRQWEVGTDTQYF. This rearrangement joins TRBV2 to TRBJ2-3; perhaps TRBD2 as D (6 bases). Trimming left V 8 bases short and J 1 base short, with 25 bases between. Germline CDR1 is SNHLY and CDR2 is FYNNEI. The length of the CDR3 is 18 residues.

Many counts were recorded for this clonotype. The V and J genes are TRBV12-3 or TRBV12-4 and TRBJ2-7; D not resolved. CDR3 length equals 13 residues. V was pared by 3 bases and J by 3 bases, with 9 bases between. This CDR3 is CASSLSDGYEQYF. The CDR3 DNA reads TGTGCCAGCAGTTTGTCAGACGGCTACGAGCAGTACTTC.

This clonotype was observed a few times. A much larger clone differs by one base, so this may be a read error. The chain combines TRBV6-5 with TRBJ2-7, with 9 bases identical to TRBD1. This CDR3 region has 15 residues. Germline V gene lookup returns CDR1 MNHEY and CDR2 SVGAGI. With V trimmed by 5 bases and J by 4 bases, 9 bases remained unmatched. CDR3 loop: CASSRPGQGSYEQYF. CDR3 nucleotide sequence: TGTGCCAGCAGTCGACCGGGACAGGGCAGTTACGAGCAGTACTTC.

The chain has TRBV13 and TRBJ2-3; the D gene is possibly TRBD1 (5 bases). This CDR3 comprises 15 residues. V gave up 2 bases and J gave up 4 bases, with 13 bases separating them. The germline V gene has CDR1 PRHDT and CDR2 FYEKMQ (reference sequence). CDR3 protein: CASSLRSWGPDTQYF. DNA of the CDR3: TGTGCCAGCAGCTTACGGTCATGGGGCCCAGATACGCAGTATTTT. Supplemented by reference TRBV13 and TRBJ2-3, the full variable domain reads AAGVIQSPRHLIKEKRETATLKCYPIPRHDTVYWYQQGPGQDPQFLISFYEKMQSDKGSIPDRFSAQQFSDYHSELNMSSLELGDSALYFCASSLRSWGPDTQYFGPGTRLTVL.

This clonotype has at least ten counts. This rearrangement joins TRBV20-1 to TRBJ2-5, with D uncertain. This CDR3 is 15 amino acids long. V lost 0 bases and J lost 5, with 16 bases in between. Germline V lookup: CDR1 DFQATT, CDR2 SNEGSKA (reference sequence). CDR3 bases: TGCAGTGCTAGAGACCCGGGCCGGTCAAGGGAGACCCAGTACTTC. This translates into CSARDPGRSRETQYF.

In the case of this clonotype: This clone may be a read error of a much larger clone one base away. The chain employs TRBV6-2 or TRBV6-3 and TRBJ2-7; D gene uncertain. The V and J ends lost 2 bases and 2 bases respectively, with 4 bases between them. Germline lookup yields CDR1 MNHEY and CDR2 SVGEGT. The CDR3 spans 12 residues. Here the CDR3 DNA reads TGTGCCAGCAGTTACATGGCCTACGAGCAGTACTTC. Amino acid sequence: CASSYMAYEQYF.